The 10 T cell receptor beta chains presented below share a single source sample, sequenced in a study of PD-1 blockade in mismatch repair-deficient tumors. Assay: immunoSEQ multiplex PCR; the TCRdb copy retains only in-frame clones and omits some. Of 75,000 to 80,000 clones in the sample, approximately 81% were seen once. The sequences come from peripheral blood, collected 44 weeks after starting pembrolizumab. Every receptor here comes from an adult with mismatch repair-deficient cancer.

The chain employs TRBV7-2 and TRBJ2-5; 7 nucleotides align to TRBD1. The end of the DNA is better explained by TRBJ2-7, so the J call may be wrong. The V gene's germline CDR1 is SGHTA and CDR2 FQGNSA. The CDR3 runs 16 residues. The CDR3 is CASSSKGGVSSYEQYF. CDR3 bases: TGTGCCAGCAGCTCGAAAGGGGGCGTGAGCTCCTACGAGCAGTACTTC.

The V gene is TRBV5-5, the J gene TRBJ1-5; 7 bases fit TRBD1. The germline V gene has CDR1 SGHKS and CDR2 YYEKEE (reference sequence). The length of the CDR3 is 17 residues. The junction had 15 bases not matched to a gene; V was cut back by 4 bases and J by 5 bases. CDR3 sequence reads: CASSPHSSRGRDQPQHF. The CDR3 nucleotides are TGTGCCAGCAGCCCCCATTCGAGTAGGGGGCGCGATCAGCCCCAGCATTTT. The full variable domain, its missing parts supplied by reference TRBV5-5 and TRBJ1-5, is DAGVTQSPTHLIKTRGQQVTLRCSPISGHKSVSWYQQVLGQGPQFIFQYYEKEERGRGNFPDRFSARQFPNYSSELNVNALLLGDSALYLCASSPHSSRGRDQPQHFGDGTRLSIL.

This clone appeared a single time. CDR3 loop: CASSTRGTGYGYGYTF. The CDR3 DNA follows: TGTGCCAGCAGTACCCGCGGGACAGGGTACGGCTATGGCTACACCTTC. The rearrangement joins TRBV11-1 to TRBJ1-2; 9 bases align to TRBD1. The CDR3 consists of 16 residues. Losses at the gene ends were 6 bases for V and 4 bases for J; bases not matched to a gene: 12. Per the germline V gene, CDR1 is SGHAT and CDR2 is FQDESV (reference sequence).

J is TRBJ1-1 and V is TRBV2, with a tentative D call TRBD1 (5 bases). CDR1 and CDR2 from the germline V gene are SNHLY and FYNNEI. Deletions cut 8 bases from V and 11 bases from J, with 24 bases between. The CDR3 totals 14 residues. CDR3 sequence (DNA): TGTGCCAGCGGGGACCTCTCAGTGCTTGTTTCGGCTTTCTTT. It translates to CASGDLSVLVSAFF.

This clone appeared a single time. V is TRBV19 and J is TRBJ1-1, with 9 positions matching TRBD1. The V and J ends lost 0 bases and 1 base, in that order; junction bases with no gene match: 0. CDR3 size: 15 residues. Germline CDR1 is LNHDA and CDR2 is SQIVND (reference sequence). The CDR3 sequence is CASSIEGQGNTEAFF. DNA of the CDR3: TGTGCCAGTAGTATAGAGGGACAGGGGAACACTGAAGCTTTCTTT.

The V and J genes are TRBV27 and TRBJ2-6; either TRBD1 or TRBD2 may fit D (5 bases each). The V and J ends lost 7 bases and 3 bases respectively, with 16 bases between them. Germline CDR1 is MNHEY and CDR2 is SMNVEV (reference sequence). The CDR3 runs 16 residues. The CDR3 loop reads CASKIGALGGANVLTF. In DNA, the CDR3 is TGTGCCAGCAAGATCGGGGCCTTAGGTGGGGCCAACGTCCTGACTTTC.

The chain carries TRBV15 and TRBJ2-1, with 7 bases matching TRBD2. The germline gives CDR1 LNHNV, CDR2 YYDKDF (reference sequence). This CDR3 region has 16 residues. V dropped 0 bases and J dropped 2; count of bases not matched to a gene: 4. DNA for the CDR3: TGTGCCACCAGCAGAGAGGGGCGGGAGCCCTACAATGAGCAGTTCTTC. Residues: CATSREGREPYNEQFF.

The rearrangement joins TRBV21-1 to TRBJ2-7; TRBD2, the D gene given by the table, was not confirmed from the DNA. TRBV21-1 is a listed pseudogene. This CDR3 is built from 17 residues. Here the CDR3 DNA reads TGTGCCAGCAGCAAACTCTGTCGGCTAGCGGACCGATACGAGCAGTACTTC. Amino acid sequence: CASSKLCRLADRYEQYF.

Concerning this clone: At one end the junction does not follow the germline gene, possibly because of a read error. This sequence joins TRBV5-1 and TRBJ2-2; 8 bases are shared with TRBD1. Germline V CDR1 and CDR2: SGHRS, YFSETQ. This CDR3 comprises 15 residues. This CDR3 reads CASSLGQGNIGELFF. CDR3 DNA: TGCGCCAGCAGCTTGGGACAGGGGAACATCGGGGAGCTGTTTTTT.

The chain uses TRBV18 and TRBJ2-5, with TRBD1 matching 10 bases. The CDR3 has 16 residues. After removal of 4 bases from V and 5 bases from J, the junction contained 10 bases not matched to a gene. Germline values: CDR1 KGHSH, CDR2 LQKENI. The DNA of the CDR3 is TGTGCCAGCTCACGTACTACGGGACAGGGGATTGAGACCCAGTACTTC. Translating it yields CASSRTTGQGIETQYF.